In this sample, the clone carrying this T cell receptor (beta chain) turned up many times. Its specificity is unknown. The data belong to a study of T-cell reconstitution after alpha-beta-depleted transplantation in children. TCRbeta library preparation incorporated unique molecular identifiers. TCRdb fed the PCR reads into MiXCR, producing one record per CDR3 protein. The sample lists 450,000 to 600,000 distinct CDR3 sequences, around 13% occurring once. The CDR3 is made up of 15 amino acids. Germline V gene lookup returns CDR1 MGHDK and CDR2 SYGVNS. V lost 3 bases to trimming and J lost 0 bases, with 9 bases between them. The study's findings and limits: Newly produced T cells mostly provided counts and TCRbeta diversity after one year, as hyperexpanded clones declined.

The chain uses TRBV25-1 and TRBJ2-4; D is perhaps TRBD1 (5 bases). This material consisted of PBMCs, mostly from graft donor cells, taken 360 days after TCRalphabeta/CD19-depleted stem cell transplant. This sequence was found in a male patient younger than 18 who had a stem cell transplant for acute myeloid leukemia, so the T cells may come from the graft donor. The CDR3 DNA is TGTGCCAGCAGTGATCCAGGGATAGCCAAAAACATTCAGTACTTC. It is translated as CASSDPGIAKNIQYF. Full variable domain (rest looked up from reference TRBV25-1 and TRBJ2-4): EADIYQTPRYLVIGTGKKITLECSQTMGHDKMYWYQQDPGMELHLIHYSYGVNSTEKGDLSSESTVSRIRTEHFPLTLESARPSHTSQYLCASSDPGIAKNIQYFGAGTRLSVL.